Reported below is one T cell receptor beta chain. This entry comes from a study of T cell responses to AZD1222 COVID-19 vaccine. Study at large: Pooled samples include second doses given at about 4 or 12 weeks.

CDR1 SGDLS and CDR2 YYNGEE come from the germline V gene. The CDR3 loop spans 15 amino acids. The V end lost 0 bases, the J end lost 0 bases, and 8 bases lay between the germline ends. Data came from immunoSEQ multiplex PCR; TCRdb stores just in-frame clones and leaves some out. The data contain some 140,000 clones, 75% to 95% of them seen just once; the ten biggest clones take up roughly 3.1%. This material consisted of peripheral blood, taken on day 0 of AZD1222 vaccination. The TCR was taken from an adult in good health. The chain joins TRBV9 to TRBJ2-3; possibly TRBD1 or TRBD2 for D (6 bases each). The CDR3 coding sequence is TGTGCCAGCAGCGTAGAAGGGGGGAGCACAGATACGCAGTATTTT. Translated, it gives CASSVEGGSTDTQYF. The entire variable domain, with the rest obtained from reference TRBV9 and TRBJ2-3, is as follows: DSGVTQTPKHLITATGQRVTLRCSPRSGDLSVYWYQQSLDQGLQFLIQYYNGEERAKGNILERFSAQQFPDLHSELNLSSLELGDSALYFCASSVEGGSTDTQYFGPGTRLTVL.